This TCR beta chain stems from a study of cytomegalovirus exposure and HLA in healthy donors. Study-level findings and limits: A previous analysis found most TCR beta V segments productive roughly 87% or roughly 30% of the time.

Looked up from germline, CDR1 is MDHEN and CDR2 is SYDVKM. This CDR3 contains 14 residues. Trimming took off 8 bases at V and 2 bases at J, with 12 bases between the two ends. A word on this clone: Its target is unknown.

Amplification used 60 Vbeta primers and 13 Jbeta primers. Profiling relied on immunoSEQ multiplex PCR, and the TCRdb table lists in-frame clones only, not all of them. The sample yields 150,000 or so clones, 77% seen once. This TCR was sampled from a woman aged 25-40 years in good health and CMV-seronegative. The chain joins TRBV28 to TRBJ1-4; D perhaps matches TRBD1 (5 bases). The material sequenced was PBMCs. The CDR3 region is CASLRGGTNEKLFF. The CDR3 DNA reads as TGTGCCAGCCTACGGGGGGGTACTAATGAAAAACTGTTTTTT.